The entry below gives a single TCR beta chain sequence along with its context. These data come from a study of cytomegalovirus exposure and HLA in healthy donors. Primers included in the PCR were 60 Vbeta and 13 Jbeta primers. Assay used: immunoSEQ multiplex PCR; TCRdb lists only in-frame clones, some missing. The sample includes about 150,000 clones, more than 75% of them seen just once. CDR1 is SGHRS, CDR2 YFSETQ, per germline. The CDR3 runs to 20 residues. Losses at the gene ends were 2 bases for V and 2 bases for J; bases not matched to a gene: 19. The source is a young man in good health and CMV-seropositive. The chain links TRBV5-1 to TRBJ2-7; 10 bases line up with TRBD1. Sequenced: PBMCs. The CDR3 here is CASSLSFGEVGDRGTYEQYF. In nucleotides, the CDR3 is TGCGCCAGCAGCTTATCTTTCGGAGAAGTTGGGGACAGGGGTACCTACGAGCAGTACTTC.